These T cell receptor beta chains were read from a single sample in a study of shared clonotypes between healthy human individuals. Profiling relied on immunoSEQ multiplex PCR, and the TCRdb table lists in-frame clones only, not all of them. The sample shows about 2,500,000 clones, roughly 92% of them seen only once. Sequencing was performed on naive CD4+ T cells sorted from blood. The receptors stem from a man aged 18 to 30 in good health. CDR3s include the opening cysteine and the closing phenylalanine or tryptophan. D genes are given only for firm matches. Clone size is not always given. Where it is, it says once, few, many or a class for expanded clones.

J: TRBJ1-5; D: .; V: TRBV5-4; size: .; CDR3: CASSLDGANQPQHF; DNA: TGTGCCAGCAGCTTGGACGGGGCCAATCAGCCCCAGCATTTT
J: TRBJ1-4; D: .; V: TRBV7-2; size: .; CDR3: CASSLVTSTNEKLFF; DNA: TGTGCCAGCAGCTTAGTGACATCAACTAATGAAAAACTGTTTTTT
J: TRBJ1-5; D: .; V: TRBV19; size: .; CDR3: CASSPRQRTINQPQHF; DNA: TGTGCCAGTAGCCCCAGACAGAGAACGATTAATCAGCCCCAGCATTTT
J: TRBJ2-3; D: .; V: TRBV6-5; size: .; CDR3: CASRSLAGSTDTQYF; DNA: TGTGCCAGCAGATCGCTGGCGGGGAGCACAGATACGCAGTATTTT
J: TRBJ1-3; D: .; V: TRBV15; size: .; CDR3: CATSRDGRSGNTIYF; DNA: TGTGCCACCAGCAGAGATGGGCGCTCTGGAAACACCATATATTTT
J: TRBJ1-1; D: .; V: TRBV30; size: .; CDR3: CAWSVSRVGTEAFF; DNA: TGTGCCTGGAGTGTAAGTAGGGTAGGCACTGAAGCTTTCTTT
J: TRBJ2-5; D: .; V: TRBV15; size: .; CDR3: CATSYLLGSEETQYF; DNA: TGTGCCACCAGCTACCTCCTGGGGTCTGAAGAGACCCAGTACTTC
J: TRBJ2-1; D: .; V: TRBV7-9; size: .; CDR3: CASRTEGASYNEQFF; DNA: TGTGCCAGCAGGACCGAAGGGGCCTCCTACAATGAGCAGTTCTTC
J: TRBJ2-3; D: .; V: TRBV5-4; size: .; CDR3: CASSFGGASTDTQYF; DNA: TGTGCCAGCAGCTTTGGCGGAGCTAGCACAGATACGCAGTATTTT
J: TRBJ2-3; D: TRBD2; V: TRBV19; size: .; CDR3: CASSMGPRTSYYAQYF; DNA: TGTGCCAGTAGTATGGGGCCCCGGACTAGTTACTACGCCCAGTATTTT
J: TRBJ1-1; D: .; V: TRBV12-5; size: .; CDR3: CASGFFENTEAFF; DNA: TGTGCTAGTGGTTTTTTTGAGAACACTGAAGCTTTCTTT
J: TRBJ2-7; D: .; V: TRBV2; size: .; CDR3: CASSVGQSSYEQYF; DNA: TGTGCCAGCAGTGTCGGGCAGAGCTCCTACGAGCAGTACTTC
J: TRBJ2-3; D: .; V: TRBV2; size: once; CDR3: CASSAAYTTDTQYF; DNA: TGTGCCAGCAGTGCTGCGTATACCACAGATACGCAGTATTTT
J: TRBJ1-2; D: TRBD1; V: TRBV5-5; size: .; CDR3: CASSWGQGYGYTF; DNA: TGTGCCAGCAGCTGGGGACAGGGTTATGGCTACACCTTC
J: TRBJ2-3; D: .; V: TRBV7-7; size: .; CDR3: CASSLALATDTQYF; DNA: TGTGCTAGCAGCTTAGCCCTTGCCACAGATACGCAGTATTTT
J: TRBJ2-5; D: .; V: TRBV2; size: .; CDR3: CASTDVGTQYF; DNA: TGTGCCAGCACGGACGTAGGGACCCAGTACTTC